This T cell receptor beta chain was sequenced for a study of shared clonotypes between healthy human individuals. General study points: What naive subsets generally showed was a larger estimated richness than memory subsets showed. Tissue TCR repertoires likely differ from these blood-only repertoires.

Terminally differentiated effector memory CD45RA+ cells were left out of the naive CD8 fraction, which was CD45RO-negative and positively selected for CCR7. Nashville, Tennessee was home to all donors, who were Caucasian adults. Trimming removed 5 bases at V and 6 bases at J, with 15 bases between. The CDR3 length is 14 residues. Germline V CDR1 and CDR2: MDHEN, SYDVKM. Notes on this clone: What it recognizes is unknown.

Profiled with immunoSEQ multiplex PCR; TCRdb holds only in-frame clones, not every one. This table holds around 2,100,000 clones, about 94% found once. The source material was naive CD8+ T cells sorted from blood. This sequence was found in a young man in good health. The genes are TRBV28 and TRBJ2-3; TRBD1 might be the D (5 bases). CDR3 DNA sequence: TGTGCCAGCAGTAGGACACTCTTAGGGGATACGCAGTATTTT. This codes for CASSRTLLGDTQYF. The whole variable domain, filled in from reference TRBV28 and TRBJ2-3, reads DVKVTQSSRYLVKRTGEKVFLECVQDMDHENMFWYRQDPGLGLRLIYFSYDVKMKEKGDIPEGYSVSREKKERFSLILESASTNQTSMYLCASSRTLLGDTQYFGPGTRLTVL.